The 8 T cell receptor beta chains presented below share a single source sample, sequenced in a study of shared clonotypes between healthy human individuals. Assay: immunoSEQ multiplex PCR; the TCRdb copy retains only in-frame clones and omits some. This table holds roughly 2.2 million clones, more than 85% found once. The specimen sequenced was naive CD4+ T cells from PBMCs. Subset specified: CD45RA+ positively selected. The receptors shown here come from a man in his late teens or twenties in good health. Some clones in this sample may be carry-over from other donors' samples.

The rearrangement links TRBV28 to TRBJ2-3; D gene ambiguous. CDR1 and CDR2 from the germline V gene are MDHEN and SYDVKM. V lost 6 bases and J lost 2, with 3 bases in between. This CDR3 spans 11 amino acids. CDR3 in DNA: TGTGCCAGCAGAGACACAGATACGCAGTATTTT. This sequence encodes CASRDTDTQYF. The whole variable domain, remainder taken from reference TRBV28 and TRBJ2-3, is DVKVTQSSRYLVKRTGEKVFLECVQDMDHENMFWYRQDPGLGLRLIYFSYDVKMKEKGDIPEGYSVSREKKERFSLILESASTNQTSMYLCASRDTDTQYFGPGTRLTVL.

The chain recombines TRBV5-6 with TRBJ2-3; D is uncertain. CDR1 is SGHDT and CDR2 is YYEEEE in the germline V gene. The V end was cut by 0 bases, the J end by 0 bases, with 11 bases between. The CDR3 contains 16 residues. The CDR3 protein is CASSLVGQPSTDTQYF. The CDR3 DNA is TGTGCCAGCAGCTTGGTAGGGCAGCCGAGCACAGATACGCAGTATTTT.

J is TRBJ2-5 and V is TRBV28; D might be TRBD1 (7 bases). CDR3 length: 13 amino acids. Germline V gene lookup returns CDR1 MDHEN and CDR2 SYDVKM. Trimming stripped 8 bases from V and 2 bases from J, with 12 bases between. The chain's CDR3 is CASGSGGQETQYF. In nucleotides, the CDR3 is TGTGCCAGCGGGTCAGGGGGGCAAGAGACCCAGTACTTC. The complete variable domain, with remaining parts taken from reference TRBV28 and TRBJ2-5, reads DVKVTQSSRYLVKRTGEKVFLECVQDMDHENMFWYRQDPGLGLRLIYFSYDVKMKEKGDIPEGYSVSREKKERFSLILESASTNQTSMYLCASGSGGQETQYFGPGTRLLVL.

The CDR3 is CASSPSGAGNTIYF. CDR3 DNA: TGTGCCAGCAGCCCAAGCGGGGCTGGAAACACCATATATTTT. J is TRBJ1-3 and V is TRBV9; D gene ambiguous. Trimming removed 4 bases from V and 2 bases from J, with 10 bases in between. CDR1 and CDR2 (germline): SGDLS, YYNGEE. CDR3 length: 14 residues.

The CDR3 reads CASSPGTSPAGQFF. The CDR3 region has the DNA TGTGCCAGCAGTCCCGGGACTAGCCCTGCGGGGCAGTTCTTC. This chain joins TRBV28 and TRBJ2-1, with TRBD2 identical over 9 bases. Germline CDR1 is MDHEN and CDR2 is SYDVKM. This CDR3 has 14 residues. The ends lost 5 bases at V and 12 bases at J; junction bases unmatched: 11.

The CDR3 sequence is CAWSVTGGGRGYTF. In nucleotides, the CDR3 is TGTGCCTGGAGCGTGACAGGGGGCGGTCGGGGCTACACCTTC. The gene calls are TRBV30 and TRBJ1-2; 10 positions match TRBD1. The germline V gene encodes CDR1 GTSNPN and CDR2 SVGIG (reference sequence). V dropped 3 bases and J dropped 8; count of bases not matched to a gene: 9. This CDR3 has 14 amino acids.

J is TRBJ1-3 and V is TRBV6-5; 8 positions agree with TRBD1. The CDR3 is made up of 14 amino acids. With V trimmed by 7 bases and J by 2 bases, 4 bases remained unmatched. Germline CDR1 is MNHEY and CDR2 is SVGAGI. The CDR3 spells CASILRGPGNTIYF. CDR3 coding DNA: TGTGCCAGCATTCTCAGGGGGCCTGGAAACACCATATATTTT.

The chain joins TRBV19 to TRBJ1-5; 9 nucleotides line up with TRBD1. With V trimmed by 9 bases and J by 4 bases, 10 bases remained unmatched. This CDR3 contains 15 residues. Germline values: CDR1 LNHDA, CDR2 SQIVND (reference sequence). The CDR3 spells CASIDRGVGNQPQHF. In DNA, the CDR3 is TGTGCCAGCATCGACAGGGGGGTAGGAAATCAGCCCCAGCATTTT. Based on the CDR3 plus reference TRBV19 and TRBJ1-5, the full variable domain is DGGITQSPKYLFRKEGQNVTLSCEQNLNHDAMYWYRQDPGQGLRLIYYSQIVNDFQKGDIAEGYSVSREKKESFPLTVTSAQKNPTAFYLCASIDRGVGNQPQHFGDGTRLSIL.